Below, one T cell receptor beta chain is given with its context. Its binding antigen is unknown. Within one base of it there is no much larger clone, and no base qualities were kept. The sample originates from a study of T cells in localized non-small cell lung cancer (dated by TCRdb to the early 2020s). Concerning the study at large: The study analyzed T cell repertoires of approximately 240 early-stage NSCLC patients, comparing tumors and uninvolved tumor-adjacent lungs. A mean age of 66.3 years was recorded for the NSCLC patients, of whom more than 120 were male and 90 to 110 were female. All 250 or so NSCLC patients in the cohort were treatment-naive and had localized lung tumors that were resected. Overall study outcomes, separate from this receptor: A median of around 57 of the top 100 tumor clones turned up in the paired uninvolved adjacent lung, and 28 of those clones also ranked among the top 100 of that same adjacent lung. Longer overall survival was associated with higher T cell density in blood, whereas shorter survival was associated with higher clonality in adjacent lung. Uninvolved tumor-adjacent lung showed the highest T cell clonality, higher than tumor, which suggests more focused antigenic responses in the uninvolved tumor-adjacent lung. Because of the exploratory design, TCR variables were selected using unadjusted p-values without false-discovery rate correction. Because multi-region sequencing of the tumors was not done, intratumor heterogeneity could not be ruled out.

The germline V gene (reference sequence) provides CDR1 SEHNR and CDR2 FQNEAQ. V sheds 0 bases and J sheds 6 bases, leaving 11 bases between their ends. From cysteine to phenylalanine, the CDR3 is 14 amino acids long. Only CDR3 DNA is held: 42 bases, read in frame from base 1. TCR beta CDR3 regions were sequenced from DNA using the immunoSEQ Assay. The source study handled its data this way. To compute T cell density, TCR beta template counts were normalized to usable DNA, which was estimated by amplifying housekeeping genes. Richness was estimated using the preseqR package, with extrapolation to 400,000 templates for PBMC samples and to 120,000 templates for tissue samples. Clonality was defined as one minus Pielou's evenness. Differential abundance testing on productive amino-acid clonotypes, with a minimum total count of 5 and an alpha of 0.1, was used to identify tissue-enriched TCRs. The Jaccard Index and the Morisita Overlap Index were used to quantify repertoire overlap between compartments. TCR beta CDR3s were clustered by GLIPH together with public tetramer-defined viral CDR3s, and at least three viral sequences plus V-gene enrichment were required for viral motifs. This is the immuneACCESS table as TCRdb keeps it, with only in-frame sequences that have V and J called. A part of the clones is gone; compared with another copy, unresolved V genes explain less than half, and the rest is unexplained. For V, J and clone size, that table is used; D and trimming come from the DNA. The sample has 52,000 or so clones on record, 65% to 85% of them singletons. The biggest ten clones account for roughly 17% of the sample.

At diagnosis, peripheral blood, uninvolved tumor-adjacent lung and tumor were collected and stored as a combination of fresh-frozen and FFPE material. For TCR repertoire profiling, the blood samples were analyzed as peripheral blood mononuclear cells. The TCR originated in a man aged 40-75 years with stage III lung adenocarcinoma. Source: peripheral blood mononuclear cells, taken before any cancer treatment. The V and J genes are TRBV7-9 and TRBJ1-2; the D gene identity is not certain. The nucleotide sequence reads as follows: TGTGCCAGCAGCTTAGCGCTGAGGGTGGATGGCTACACCTTC. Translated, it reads CASSLALRVDGYTF.